This T cell receptor beta chain was sequenced for a study of blood T cell repertoires in COVID-19. In the study overall: Samples representing acute and convalescent COVID-19 were sourced from the United States, Italy and Spain.

The assay was immunoSEQ multiplex PCR, and TCRdb's table has in-frame clones only and misses some. Of under 500,000 clones in the sample, 70% to 90% were seen once. Grouping used clinical history reported by participants in a survey and questionnaire. Unmatched junction bases numbered 5, after V lost 0 bases and J lost 8 bases. The CDR3 extends over 16 amino acids. Per the germline V gene, CDR1 is LGHDT and CDR2 is YNNKEL (reference sequence). Sequenced input: PBMCs or T cells enriched from blood (not recorded which). The clonotype comes from a woman aged 18-29 years with acute COVID-19. This chain joins TRBV3-1 (or the pseudogene TRBV3-2) and TRBJ1-4; 11 nucleotides agree with TRBD1. CDR3 sequence (DNA): TGTGCCAGCAGCCAAGAGCCGGGACAGGGGGACGAAAAACTGTTTTTT. This sequence encodes CASSQEPGQGDEKLFF.